Following are 31 T cell receptor beta chains from one sample sequenced in a study of blood T cell repertoires in COVID-19. Libraries were prepared by immunoSEQ multiplex PCR; TCRdb keeps only in-frame clonotypes and omits some of them. The sample shows about 260,000 clones, roughly 90% of them seen only once. Sequencing was done on a sample of peripheral blood. These receptors originate from a man in his fifties or sixties who had recovered from COVID-19.

The chain uses TRBV3-1 (or the pseudogene TRBV3-2) and TRBJ2-7; the match to TRBD2 covers 8 bases. V gave up 7 bases and J gave up 8 bases; unmatched junction bases: 13. The CDR3 spans 14 residues. Germline CDR1 reads LGHDT; CDR2 reads YNNKEL (reference sequence). The CDR3 bases are TGTGCCAGCACCCCCGGGACTAGTTCTTTAAAGCAGTACTTC. Amino acid sequence: CASTPGTSSLKQYF.

This chain connects TRBV14 to TRBJ2-2; weak D call: TRBD2 (5 bases). CDR3 length: 15 amino acids. Trimming cost V 2 bases and J 3 bases, with 10 bases left between them. The germline CDR1 and CDR2 sequences are SGHDN and FVKESK. CDR3 sequence: CASSQRGNDTGELFF. The CDR3 DNA is TGTGCCAGCAGCCAACGGGGTAACGACACCGGGGAGCTGTTTTTT.

The chain couples TRBV5-8 to TRBJ2-3; TRBD2 might be the D (5 bases). There are 11 residues in the CDR3. With 7 bases removed from V and 5 bases from J, the gap between germline ends came to 8 bases. Germline CDR1 reads SGHTS; CDR2 reads YDEGEE. The CDR3, as DNA: TGTGCCAGCTCCCGGGGAGATACGCAGTATTTT. Protein sequence: CASSRGDTQYF.

The rearrangement links TRBV5-4 to TRBJ2-3; D remains unclear. The germline CDR1 and CDR2 sequences are SGHNT and YYREEE (reference sequence). CDR3 length: 13 residues. Trimming removed 0 bases from V and 4 bases from J, with 6 bases in between. CDR3 coding DNA: TGTGCCAGCAGCTTGGATCTCCCAGATACGCAGTATTTT. Its translation is CASSLDLPDTQYF.

The CDR3, as DNA: TGTGCCAGCAGCTTAGGATGGGCCGGCGAGCAGTACTTC. It is translated as CASSLGWAGEQYF. The chain recombines TRBV7-9 with TRBJ2-7; D gene ambiguous. The CDR3 covers 13 residues. In germline, CDR1 is SEHNR, CDR2 FQNEAQ (reference sequence). V was trimmed by 1 base and J by 6 bases, leaving 10 bases between them.

This chain connects TRBV19 to TRBJ2-2, with 10 bases identical to TRBD1. J lost 0 bases, V lost 3 bases, and 1 base had no gene match. The CDR3 is 16 residues long. Looked up from germline, CDR1 is LNHDA and CDR2 is SQIVND (reference sequence). The CDR3 DNA reads TGTGCCAGTAGTATCGGACAGGGGGCGAACACCGGGGAGCTGTTTTTT. This sequence encodes CASSIGQGANTGELFF. Drawing the rest from reference TRBV19 and TRBJ2-2, the complete variable domain is DGGITQSPKYLFRKEGQNVTLSCEQNLNHDAMYWYRQDPGQGLRLIYYSQIVNDFQKGDIAEGYSVSREKKESFPLTVTSAQKNPTAFYLCASSIGQGANTGELFFGEGSRLTVL.

The DNA for the CDR3 is TGTGCCAGCAGCCCCGGACAGGGGGCTATGAACACTGAAGCTTTCTTT. This translates into CASSPGQGAMNTEAFF. V and J are TRBV5-4 and TRBJ1-1; 11 bases line up with TRBD1. V gave up 4 bases and J gave up 0 bases; unmatched junction bases: 5. CDR1 is SGHNT, CDR2 YYREEE, per germline (reference sequence). CDR3 length: 16 residues.

The rearrangement links TRBV29-1 to TRBJ2-5, with no clear D. With 3 bases removed from V and 1 base from J, the gap between germline ends came to 6 bases. The CDR3 runs 12 residues. From germline, CDR1 is SQVTM and CDR2 ANQGSEA. The CDR3 protein is CSVEYSQETQYF. For the CDR3, the DNA is TGCAGCGTTGAGTACAGCCAAGAGACCCAGTACTTC.

This rearrangement joins TRBV4-2 to TRBJ2-7; 12 nucleotides line up with TRBD2. The CDR3 sequence is 18 residues long. V lost 0 bases, J lost 0 bases, and 6 bases stayed unmatched. Germline CDR1 is LGHNA and CDR2 is YNFKEQ. CDR3 residues: CASSQELAGGSTSYEQYF. In DNA form, the CDR3 reads TGTGCCAGCAGCCAAGAACTAGCGGGGGGTTCCACCTCCTACGAGCAGTACTTC.

The chain employs TRBV4-2 and TRBJ2-2; 11 bases are a match to TRBD2. J lost 0 bases, V lost 0 bases, and 6 bases had no gene match. This CDR3 has 19 amino acids. The germline gives CDR1 LGHNA, CDR2 YNFKEQ. CDR3 nucleotides: TGTGCCAGCAGCCAAGATCTACTAGCGGGGGCCCCGAACACCGGGGAGCTGTTTTTT. This sequence encodes CASSQDLLAGAPNTGELFF.

The chain carries TRBV5-1 and TRBJ1-1, with a tentative D call TRBD1 (5 bases). CDR1 SGHRS and CDR2 YFSETQ come from the germline V gene. Trimming pared 5 bases from V and 1 base from J, leaving 12 bases between. The CDR3 runs to 14 residues. The CDR3 DNA sequence: TGCGCCAGCAGAGCGGGACCGACGAACACTGAAGCTTTCTTT. Protein product: CASRAGPTNTEAFF.

The rearrangement links TRBV4-2 to TRBJ2-1; 14 bases map to TRBD2. Germline V CDR1 and CDR2: LGHNA, YNFKEQ. The V gene end was trimmed by 8 bases and the J gene end by 7 bases; junction bases not matched to a gene: 4. The CDR3 length is 14 residues. Written as DNA, the CDR3 is TGTGCCAGCGCGACTAGCGGGGGGGGTAATGAGCAGTTCTTC. It codes for CASATSGGGNEQFF.

The gene calls are TRBV5-5 and TRBJ2-1, with 10 nucleotides matching TRBD2. The CDR3 covers 15 residues. Trimming took 7 bases from V and 1 from J; bases not matched to a gene: 5. Looked up from germline, CDR1 is SGHKS and CDR2 is YYEKEE (reference sequence). As DNA, the CDR3 is TGTGCCAGCGTAGCGGGGGGCCAGTCCTACAATGAGCAGTTCTTC. Translation gives CASVAGGQSYNEQFF.

CDR3 amino acids: CASSRLISDEQYF. For the CDR3, the DNA is TGTGCCAGCAGCCGCCTAATTTCGGACGAGCAGTACTTC. The chain uses TRBV5-6 and TRBJ2-7; D ambiguous. Germline CDR1 reads SGHDT; CDR2 reads YYEEEE. Trimming removed 4 bases from V and 5 bases from J, with 13 bases in between. The CDR3 consists of 13 residues.

The count of this clone is one. The V gene is TRBV7-2, the J gene TRBJ2-1, with 10 bases lining up with TRBD2. The CDR3 loop spans 18 amino acids. Per the germline V gene, CDR1 is SGHTA and CDR2 is FQGNSA. Trimming cost V 4 bases and J 7 bases; bases outside gene matches: 16. CDR3 nucleotide sequence: TGTGCCAGCAGCTCCCGTGGAAGCGGGGGGGCCCTTCGGAATGAGCAGTTCTTC. Amino acid sequence: CASSSRGSGGALRNEQFF.

The V call is TRBV27, the J call TRBJ2-7, with D possibly TRBD1 on 6 matching bases. CDR3 length: 15 residues. Germline V gene data show CDR1 as MNHEY and CDR2 as SMNVEV (reference sequence). Deletions cut 5 bases from V and 6 bases from J, with 20 bases between. The CDR3 DNA reads as TGTGCCAGCAGTGACTACAGGGCCAAGATGGGCGAGCAGTACTTC. Protein product: CASSDYRAKMGEQYF.

The genes are TRBV11-3 and TRBJ2-1, with a weak D call TRBD1 (6 bases). Germline CDR1 reads SGHNT; CDR2 reads YENEEA. The CDR3 is 13 amino acids. Trimming took off 4 bases at V and 8 bases at J, with 12 bases between the two ends. The CDR3 region has the DNA TGTGCCAGCAGCTCTTCCTACAGGGATGAGCAGTTCTTC. This codes for CASSSSYRDEQFF.

The CDR3 is CASSLGGQDGLHF. The CDR3 region has the DNA TGTGCCAGCAGTTTAGGGGGACAGGACGGTCTCCACTTT. The rearrangement uses TRBV28 and TRBJ1-6; the match to TRBD1 covers 8 bases. CDR3 size: 13 residues. CDR1 MDHEN and CDR2 SYDVKM come from the germline V gene. Losses at the gene ends were 2 bases for V and 16 bases for J; bases not matched to a gene: 7.

The chain employs TRBV7-9 and TRBJ2-2; 9 bases fit TRBD2. This CDR3 comprises 17 residues. Germline-derived CDR1 and CDR2 are SEHNR and FQNEAQ (reference sequence). V lost 4 bases, J lost 1 base, and 7 bases stayed unmatched. The CDR3 protein is CASSSGAGGRNTGELFF. CDR3 nucleotide sequence: TGTGCCAGCAGCTCTGGAGCGGGGGGCCGGAACACCGGGGAGCTGTTTTTT. Filled out from reference TRBV7-9 and TRBJ2-2, the complete variable domain reads DTGVSQNPRHKITKRGQNVTFRCDPISEHNRLYWYRQTLGQGPEFLTYFQNEAQLEKSRLLSDRFSAERPKGSFSTLEIQRTEQGDSAMYLCASSSGAGGRNTGELFFGEGSRLTVL.

Only a few counts were recorded for this clone. J is TRBJ2-7 and V is TRBV7-6; TRBD2 might be the D (7 bases). V lost 1 base to trimming and J lost 2 bases, with 18 bases between them. The germline V gene has CDR1 SGHVS and CDR2 FNYEAQ. This CDR3 region has 17 residues. CDR3 bases: TGTGCCAGCAGCTTAGTGTCGGGGGGCCTCCTGACCTACGAGCAGTACTTC. Protein: CASSLVSGGLLTYEQYF.

This clone has just a few counts. The chain combines TRBV3-1 (or the pseudogene TRBV3-2) with TRBJ2-3, with TRBD2 identical over 10 bases. Germline V gene data show CDR1 as LGHDT and CDR2 as YNNKEL (reference sequence). With V trimmed by 4 bases and J by 3 bases, 7 bases remained unmatched. The CDR3 has 16 residues. Written as DNA, the CDR3 is TGTGCCAGCAGCCGCGAGCGGGGGGGCTTTACAGATACGCAGTATTTT. Translation: CASSRERGGFTDTQYF.

This chain joins TRBV29-1 and TRBJ1-2; maybe TRBD1 (6 bases). Germline V gives CDR1 SQVTM, CDR2 ANQGSEA. V was clipped by 1 base and J by 4 bases, with 10 bases between them. CDR3 size: 13 residues. CDR3 amino acids: CSVEGQGSYGYTF. The CDR3 nucleotides are TGCAGCGTTGAAGGTCAGGGGAGCTATGGCTACACCTTC.

The chain couples TRBV6-6 to TRBJ2-2; 7 nucleotides match TRBD2. Unmatched junction bases numbered 7, after V lost 5 bases and J lost 4 bases. CDR3 length: 15 amino acids. Germline V gene sequence: CDR1 MNHNY, CDR2 SVGAGI (reference sequence). The CDR3 DNA sequence: TGTGCCAGCAGTCCCTCTAGCGGACCCACCGGGGAGCTGTTTTTT. Residues: CASSPSSGPTGELFF.

The chain recombines TRBV7-2 with TRBJ1-2, with D tentatively TRBD1 (5 bases). V lost 6 bases and J lost 6, with 14 bases in between. This CDR3 comprises 13 residues. The germline V gene encodes CDR1 SGHTA and CDR2 FQGNSA. CDR3 nucleotides: TGTGCCAGCAGACACAGACAGCTGGATGGCTACACCTTC. Its translation: CASRHRQLDGYTF.

To note about this clone: One end of the junction fails to match germline, which may point to a read error. This rearrangement joins TRBV5-6 to TRBJ1-2; D may be TRBD1 (6 bases). CDR1 and CDR2 (germline): SGHDT, YYEEEE. This CDR3 has 16 amino acids. DNA of the CDR3: TGTTCCAGCACACTCCGAATTTCCCCCGGGACACTGGGCTACACCTTC. Translation: CSSTLRISPGTLGYTF. The whole variable domain, remainder taken from reference TRBV5-6 and TRBJ1-2, is DAGVTQSPTHLIKTRGQQVTLRCSPKSGHDTVSWYQQALGQGPQFIFQYYEEEERQRGNFPDRFSGHQFPNYSSELNVNALLLGDSALYLCSSTLRISPGTLGYTFGSGTRLTVV.

The chain joins TRBV30 to TRBJ1-5, with no clear D. Germline lookup yields CDR1 GTSNPN and CDR2 SVGIG (reference sequence). V was pared by 0 bases and J by 4 bases, with 13 bases between. The CDR3 consists of 15 residues. CDR3 bases: TGTGCCTGGAGTGTAACCGGTCGGCGGAATCAGCCCCAGCATTTT. Translated, it gives CAWSVTGRRNQPQHF. Full variable domain (rest looked up from reference TRBV30 and TRBJ1-5): SQTIHQWPATLVQPVGSPLSLECTVEGTSNPNLYWYRQAAGRGLQLLFYSVGIGQISSEVPQNLSASRPQDRQFILSSKKLLLSDSGFYLCAWSVTGRRNQPQHFGDGTRLSIL.

This chain uses TRBV30 with TRBJ2-5, with a tentative D call TRBD1 (7 bases). The CDR3 covers 14 residues. The germline V gene encodes CDR1 GTSNPN and CDR2 SVGIG (reference sequence). Trimming stripped 0 bases from V and 4 bases from J, with 12 bases between. CDR3 region: CAWSVPGGLETQYF. For the CDR3, the DNA is TGTGCCTGGAGTGTACCAGGGGGGCTAGAGACCCAGTACTTC.

This clone was counted a single time. V and J are TRBV5-1 and TRBJ1-1, with 9 nucleotides matching TRBD1. The CDR3 contains 15 residues. The germline CDR1 and CDR2 sequences are SGHRS and YFSETQ. V dropped 5 bases and J dropped 4; count of bases not matched to a gene: 9. Here the CDR3 reads CASRPQTGGGTEAFF. CDR3 DNA sequence: TGCGCCAGCAGGCCGCAGACAGGGGGTGGCACTGAAGCTTTCTTT.

The chain links TRBV19 to TRBJ1-5; D ambiguous. Germline V gene lookup returns CDR1 LNHDA and CDR2 SQIVND (reference sequence). V was trimmed by 4 bases and J by 5 bases, leaving 12 bases between them. This CDR3 has 14 residues. The CDR3 bases are TGTGCCAGTAGTACCCTACAGAGTTATCAGCCCCAGCATTTT. Protein sequence: CASSTLQSYQPQHF. The complete variable domain, with remaining parts taken from reference TRBV19 and TRBJ1-5, reads DGGITQSPKYLFRKEGQNVTLSCEQNLNHDAMYWYRQDPGQGLRLIYYSQIVNDFQKGDIAEGYSVSREKKESFPLTVTSAQKNPTAFYLCASSTLQSYQPQHFGDGTRLSIL.

The rearrangement links TRBV5-1 to TRBJ1-2, with D maybe TRBD1 (6 bases). Per germline, CDR1 SGHRS and CDR2 YFSETQ. The CDR3 is made up of 14 amino acids. V lost 4 bases and J 6 bases, leaving 16 bases between the germline ends. In nucleotides, the CDR3 is TGCGCCAGCAGCCTCCACCGGGACACCAATGGCTACACCTTC. This gives the protein CASSLHRDTNGYTF.

This clone came up once. The rearrangement uses TRBV27 and TRBJ1-4; D remains ambiguous. The CDR3 runs to 12 residues. Looked up from germline, CDR1 is MNHEY and CDR2 is SMNVEV (reference sequence). V dropped 6 bases and J dropped 6 bases, with 8 bases sitting between them. Here the CDR3 DNA reads TGTGCCAGCAGGTCCAGCGATGAAAAACTGTTTTTT. Protein sequence: CASRSSDEKLFF.